Listed here are 21 T cell receptor beta chains from one sample, sequenced in a study of T cells in Graves' hyperthyroidism and ophthalmopathy. Amplification of TCR beta CDR3 regions used RNA as the template. First-round RT-PCR targeting the TCR CDR3 was performed with the HTBI primer set. TCRdb re-called the multiplex PCR reads through MiXCR, storing one row per CDR3 protein. The table records about 360,000 distinct CDR3 sequences, about 13% of them present only once. Sequences were obtained from blood. These receptor sequences come from a woman younger than 30 with Graves' hyperthyroidism.

This sequence joins TRBV5-8 and TRBJ2-3; D perhaps matches TRBD1 (5 bases). This CDR3 has 15 residues. CDR1 and CDR2 (germline): SGHTS, YDEGEE. Trimming took 1 base from V and 4 from J, leaving 13 bases between them. CDR3 sequence reads: CASSLQGIGADTQYF. For the CDR3, the DNA is TGTGCCAGCAGCTTGCAGGGAATTGGGGCAGATACGCAGTATTTT.

This clonotype appeared many times. The chain couples TRBV27 to TRBJ2-3; 8 nucleotides match TRBD1. The CDR3 runs 19 residues. Germline V gives CDR1 MNHEY, CDR2 SMNVEV (reference sequence). V trimming: 6 bases; J trimming: 3 bases; junction bases outside the gene matches: 20. CDR3 amino acids: CASSKMTKVSGQGTDTQYF. In DNA form, the CDR3 reads TGTGCCAGCAGCAAAATGACGAAAGTGTCCGGACAGGGTACAGATACGCAGTATTTT.

This clonotype was counted ten times or more. This chain joins TRBV27 and TRBJ1-4, with TRBD1 matching 8 bases. The V and J ends lost 5 bases and 5 bases, in that order; junction bases with no gene match: 7. From germline, CDR1 is MNHEY and CDR2 SMNVEV (reference sequence). The CDR3 contains 15 residues. CDR3 bases: TGTGCCAGCAGTAGACGGACAGGGCGGAATGAAAAACTGTTTTTT. Protein: CASSRRTGRNEKLFF. The full variable domain, completed using reference TRBV27 and TRBJ1-4, is EAQVTQNPRYLITVTGKKLTVTCSQNMNHEYMSWYRQDPGLGLRQIYYSMNVEVTDKGDVPEGYKVSRKEKRNFPLILESPSPNQTSLYFCASSRRTGRNEKLFFGSGTQLSVL.

This clonotype turned up a few times. This sequence joins TRBV28 and TRBJ1-4; TRBD1 is a possible D gene (6 bases). The germline gives CDR1 MDHEN, CDR2 SYDVKM. The V end lost 5 bases, the J end lost 6 bases, and 13 bases lay between the germline ends. CDR3 length: 14 amino acids. The CDR3 region is CASSPTGLHEKLFF. The DNA of the CDR3 is TGTGCCAGCAGTCCGACAGGTTTGCATGAAAAACTGTTTTTT.

This clonotype was seen many times. The chain recombines TRBV27 with TRBJ1-2; the D gene is possibly TRBD1 (6 bases). Germline V gene data show CDR1 as MNHEY and CDR2 as SMNVEV (reference sequence). V dropped 6 bases and J dropped 2 bases, with 16 bases sitting between them. This CDR3 is built from 15 residues. DNA for the CDR3: TGTGCCAGCAGCCGCCAGGACAGCAGAAACTATGGCTACACCTTC. This codes for CASSRQDSRNYGYTF.

The gene calls are TRBV14 and TRBJ2-1, with TRBD2 matching 8 bases. Germline V gives CDR1 SGHDN, CDR2 FVKESK. J lost 8 bases, V lost 1 base, and 10 bases had no gene match. The length of the CDR3 is 16 residues. CDR3 residues: CASSQGIGREEDEQFF. CDR3 in DNA: TGTGCCAGCAGCCAAGGAATTGGGCGGGAGGAGGATGAGCAGTTCTTC.

This clonotype was seen repeatedly, ten times or more. The chain recombines TRBV28 with TRBJ2-3; D unresolved. This CDR3 is 13 amino acids long. Germline values: CDR1 MDHEN, CDR2 SYDVKM. The V gene lost 10 bases and the J gene lost 1 base, with 12 bases spanning the gap. The DNA for the CDR3 is TGTGCCATCTCCCTCGAGGGCACAGATACGCAGTATTTT. Residues: CAISLEGTDTQYF.

This clonotype was seen ten or more times. The CDR3 bases are TGTGCCAGCTCGACAGTTAGCACAGATACGCAGTATTTT. Translation: CASSTVSTDTQYF. The chain joins TRBV6-2 or TRBV6-3 to TRBJ2-3, with D possibly being TRBD1 (5 bases). V was shortened by 8 bases and J by 0 bases, with 9 bases between the two germline ends. The germline V gene has CDR1 MNHEY and CDR2 SVGEGT. This CDR3 is built from 13 residues.

The sample holds many counts of this clonotype. The chain recombines TRBV7-9 with TRBJ2-5; 7 positions agree with TRBD1. The CDR3 sequence is 14 residues long. Germline CDR1 reads SEHNR; CDR2 reads FQNEAQ (reference sequence). The junction had 5 bases not matched to a gene; V was cut back by 5 bases and J by 2 bases. The CDR3 here is CASSQPTGQETQYF. The CDR3 coding sequence is TGTGCCAGCAGCCAACCGACAGGGCAAGAGACCCAGTACTTC. Full variable domain (missing parts from reference TRBV7-9 and TRBJ2-5): DTGVSQNPRHKITKRGQNVTFRCDPISEHNRLYWYRQTLGQGPEFLTYFQNEAQLEKSRLLSDRFSAERPKGSFSTLEIQRTEQGDSAMYLCASSQPTGQETQYFGPGTRLLVL.

The chain carries TRBV6-4 and TRBJ2-5, with 10 bases matching TRBD1. Looked up from germline, CDR1 is MRHNA and CDR2 is SNTAGT. The CDR3 consists of 14 residues. Trimming removed 6 bases from V and 5 bases from J; junction bases left unmatched: 6. Written as DNA, the CDR3 is TGTGCCAGCAGGGACAGGGGGTCGTGGGAGACCCAGTACTTC. As protein: CASRDRGSWETQYF.

This clonotype appeared many times. The gene calls are TRBV3-1 and TRBJ2-2; 9 nucleotides match TRBD2. V lost 4 bases and J lost 6; bases outside the gene matches: 3. The CDR3 runs to 14 residues. Germline V gene sequence: CDR1 LGHDT, CDR2 YNNKEL (reference sequence). The CDR3 sequence: CASSRGLAAGELFF. The CDR3 DNA reads as TGTGCCAGCAGCCGGGGACTAGCCGCCGGGGAGCTGTTTTTT.

This clonotype was observed many times. V usage is TRBV11-3 and J usage is TRBJ2-3, with 12 bases aligning to TRBD1. The V segment lost 5 bases and the J segment 5 bases; nucleotides outside the gene matches: 5. Germline V lookup: CDR1 SGHNT, CDR2 YENEEA. The CDR3 is 15 amino acids. The CDR3: CASSTRDRGLDTQYF. CDR3 in DNA: TGTGCCAGCAGCACCCGGGACAGGGGGCTAGATACGCAGTATTTT.

The genes are TRBV25-1 and TRBJ2-1; the match to TRBD2 covers 9 bases. J was trimmed by 5 bases and V by 5 bases; bases with no gene match: 4. The CDR3 has 14 residues. Per the germline V gene, CDR1 is MGHDK and CDR2 is SYGVNS. The CDR3 DNA sequence: TGTGCCAGCAGTCGCGGACTAGCGAACAATGAGCAGTTCTTC. It translates to CASSRGLANNEQFF.

The CDR3, as DNA: TGTGCCAGCAGCCACGGGACTAGCGGAACCTACGAGCAGTACTTC. It translates to CASSHGTSGTYEQYF. The V and J genes are TRBV11-3 and TRBJ2-7, with TRBD2 identical over 11 bases. Germline V gene lookup returns CDR1 SGHNT and CDR2 YENEEA. The CDR3 spans 15 residues. J was trimmed by 2 bases and V by 5 bases; bases with no gene match: 5.

This clonotype was picked up many times. The rearrangement joins TRBV28 to TRBJ1-1; 8 bases align to TRBD1. With V trimmed by 1 base and J by 6 bases, 4 bases remained unmatched. This CDR3 contains 14 residues. Germline CDR1 is MDHEN and CDR2 is SYDVKM. This CDR3 is CASSLSQGASEAFF. CDR3 nucleotide sequence: TGTGCCAGCAGTTTATCCCAGGGGGCTTCTGAAGCTTTCTTT.

The CDR3 DNA follows: TGCGCCAGCAGCCAACCGGTCCGAGGTATGCACGAGCAGTACTTC. Residues: CASSQPVRGMHEQYF. The rearrangement uses TRBV4-1 and TRBJ2-7; D unclear. Trimming left V 2 bases short and J 5 bases short, with 16 bases between. The CDR3 length is 15 residues. CDR1 and CDR2 from the germline V gene are MGHRA and YSYEKL.

In this sample, this clonotype turned up many times. J is TRBJ2-2 and V is TRBV28; no definite D call. Germline V gene sequence: CDR1 MDHEN, CDR2 SYDVKM. The CDR3 extends over 14 amino acids. Between the trimmed V and J ends, which lost 3 bases and 2 bases, there was a span of 7 bases. The CDR3 spells CASSLLSNTGELFF. The CDR3 nucleotides are TGTGCCAGCAGTTTGTTGTCTAACACCGGGGAGCTGTTTTTT.

This clonotype was detected a few times. V and J are TRBV15 and TRBJ2-1, with unresolved D. The length of the CDR3 is 17 residues. In germline, CDR1 is LNHNV, CDR2 YYDKDF (reference sequence). The V and J ends lost 5 bases and 3 bases respectively, with 20 bases between them. The CDR3 protein is CATSGRTTVPNYNEQFF. The CDR3 nucleotides read TGTGCCACCAGCGGACGTACGACGGTACCTAACTACAATGAGCAGTTCTTC.

Regarding this clonotype: A much larger clone differs from this one at a single base, so this may be a read error. The chain combines TRBV3-1 with TRBJ1-6; D is unresolved. The CDR3 is 15 amino acids. Germline lookup yields CDR1 LGHDT and CDR2 YNNKEL (reference sequence). This CDR3 is CTSSEASSYNSPLHF. CDR3 coding DNA: TGTACCAGCAGCGAGGCAAGCTCCTATAATTCACCCCTCCACTTT.

The table lists this clonotype with a few counts. The J gene is TRBJ1-5, the V gene TRBV19, with unresolved D. The CDR3 runs to 15 residues. Germline-derived CDR1 and CDR2 are LNHDA and SQIVND (reference sequence). V was trimmed by 2 bases and J by 1 base, leaving 9 bases between them. CDR3 in DNA: TGTGCCAGTAGTATATCGTCACAGAGCAATCAGCCCCAGCATTTT. Translation: CASSISSQSNQPQHF.

This clonotype was detected a few times. This chain joins TRBV6-2 or TRBV6-3 and TRBJ1-6; the D is unclear. Trimming took 10 bases from V and 6 from J, leaving 13 bases between them. Per germline, CDR1 MNHEY and CDR2 SVGEGT. This CDR3 is built from 13 residues. The CDR3 loop is CAIRGPGNSPLHF. CDR3 nucleotide sequence: TGTGCCATTCGTGGTCCGGGTAATTCACCCCTCCACTTT.